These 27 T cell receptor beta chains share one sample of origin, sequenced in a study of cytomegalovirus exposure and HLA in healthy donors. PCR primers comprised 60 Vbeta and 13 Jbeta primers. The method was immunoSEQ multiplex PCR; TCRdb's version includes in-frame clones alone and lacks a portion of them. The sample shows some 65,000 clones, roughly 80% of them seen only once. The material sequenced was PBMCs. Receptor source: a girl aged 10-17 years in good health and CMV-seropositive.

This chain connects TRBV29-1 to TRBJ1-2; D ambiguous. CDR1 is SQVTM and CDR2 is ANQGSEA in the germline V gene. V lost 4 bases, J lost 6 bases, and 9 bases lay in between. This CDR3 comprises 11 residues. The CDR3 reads CSVAGPDGYTF. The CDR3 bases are TGCAGCGTTGCCGGTCCCGATGGCTACACCTTC.

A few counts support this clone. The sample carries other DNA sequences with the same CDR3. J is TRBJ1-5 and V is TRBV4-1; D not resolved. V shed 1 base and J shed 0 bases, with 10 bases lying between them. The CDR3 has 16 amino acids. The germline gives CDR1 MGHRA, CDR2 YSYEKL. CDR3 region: CASSQGTVYSNQPQHF. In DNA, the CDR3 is TGCGCCAGCAGCCAAGGCACAGTCTATAGCAATCAGCCCCAGCATTTT.

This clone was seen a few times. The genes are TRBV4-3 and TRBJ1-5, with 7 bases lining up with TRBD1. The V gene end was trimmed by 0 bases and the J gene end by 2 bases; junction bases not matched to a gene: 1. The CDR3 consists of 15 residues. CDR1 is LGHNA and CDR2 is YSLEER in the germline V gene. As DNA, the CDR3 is TGCGCCAGCAGCCAAGATGGACAGGGCAATCAGCCCCAGCATTTT. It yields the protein CASSQDGQGNQPQHF.

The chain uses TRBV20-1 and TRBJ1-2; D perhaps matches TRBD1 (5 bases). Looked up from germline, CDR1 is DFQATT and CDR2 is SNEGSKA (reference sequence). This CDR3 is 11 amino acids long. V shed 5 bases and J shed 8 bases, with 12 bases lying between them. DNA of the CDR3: TGCAGTGCTGGGGCCCCCAGCGGCTACACCTTC. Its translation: CSAGAPSGYTF.

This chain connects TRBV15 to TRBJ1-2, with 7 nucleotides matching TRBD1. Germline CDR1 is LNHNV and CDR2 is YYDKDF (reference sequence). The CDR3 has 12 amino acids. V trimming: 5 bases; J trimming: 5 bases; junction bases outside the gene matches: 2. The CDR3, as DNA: TGTGCCACCAGCGGGACAGTATATGGCTACACCTTC. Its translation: CATSGTVYGYTF. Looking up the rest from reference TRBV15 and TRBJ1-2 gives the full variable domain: DAMVIQNPRYQVTQFGKPVTLSCSQTLNHNVMYWYQQKSSQAPKLLFHYYDKDFNNEADTPDNFQSRRPNTSFCFLDIRSPGLGDTAMYLCATSGTVYGYTFGSGTRLTVV.

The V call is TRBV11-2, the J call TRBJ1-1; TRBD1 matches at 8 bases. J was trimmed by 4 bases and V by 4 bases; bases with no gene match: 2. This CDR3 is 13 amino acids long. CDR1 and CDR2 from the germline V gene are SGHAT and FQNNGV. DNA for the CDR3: TGTGCCAGCAGCTCAGGGGGCCCCACTGAAGCTTTCTTT. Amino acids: CASSSGGPTEAFF. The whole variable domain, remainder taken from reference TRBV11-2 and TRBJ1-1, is EAGVAQSPRYKIIEKRQSVAFWCNPISGHATLYWYQQILGQGPKLLIQFQNNGVVDDSQLPKDRFSAERLKGVDSTLKIQPAKLEDSAVYLCASSSGGPTEAFFGQGTRLTVV.

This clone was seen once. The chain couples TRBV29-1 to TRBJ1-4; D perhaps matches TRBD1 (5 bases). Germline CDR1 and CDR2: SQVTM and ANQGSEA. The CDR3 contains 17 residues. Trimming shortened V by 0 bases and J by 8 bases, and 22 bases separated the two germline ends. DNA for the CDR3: TGCAGCGTTGAAGAAGGGCCCCGGGGCGGGGGGAAAGAAAAACTGTTTTTT. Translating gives CSVEEGPRGGGKEKLFF.

In DNA, the CDR3 is TGTGCCAGCAGTTCAGGTAGCGGGGGGGCCCTCGAGCAGTACTTC. It is translated as CASSSGSGGALEQYF. The chain combines TRBV6-6 with TRBJ2-7; the match to TRBD2 covers 11 bases. Germline CDR1 reads MNHNY; CDR2 reads SVGAGI (reference sequence). The CDR3 totals 15 residues. V lost 4 bases to trimming and J lost 6 bases; unmatched junction nucleotides: 8.

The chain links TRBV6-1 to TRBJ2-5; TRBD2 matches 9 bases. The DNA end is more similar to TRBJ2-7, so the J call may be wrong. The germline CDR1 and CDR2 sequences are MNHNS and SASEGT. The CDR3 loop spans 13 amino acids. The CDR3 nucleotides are TGTGCCAGCCTTAGCGGGGGCCTTAGCGAGCAGTACTTC. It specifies CASLSGGLSEQYF.

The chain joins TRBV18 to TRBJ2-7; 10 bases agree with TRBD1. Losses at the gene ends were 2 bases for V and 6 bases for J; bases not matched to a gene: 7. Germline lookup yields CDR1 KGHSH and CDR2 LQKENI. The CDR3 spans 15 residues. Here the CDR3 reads CASSPASRDRGEQYF. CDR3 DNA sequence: TGTGCCAGCTCACCAGCGTCCCGGGACAGGGGCGAGCAGTACTTC.

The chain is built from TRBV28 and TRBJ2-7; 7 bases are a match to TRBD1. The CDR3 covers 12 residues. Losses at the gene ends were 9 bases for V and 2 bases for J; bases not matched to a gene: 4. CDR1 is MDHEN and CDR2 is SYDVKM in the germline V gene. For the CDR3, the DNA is TGTGCCAGTGGACAGGTAACCTACGAGCAGTACTTC. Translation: CASGQVTYEQYF.

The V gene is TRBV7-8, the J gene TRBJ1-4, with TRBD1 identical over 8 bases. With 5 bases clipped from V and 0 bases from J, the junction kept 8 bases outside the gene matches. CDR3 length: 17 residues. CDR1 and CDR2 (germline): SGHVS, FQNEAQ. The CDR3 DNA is TGTGCCAGCAGCCCAAGACAGGGGACCGCAACTAATGAAAAACTGTTTTTT. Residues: CASSPRQGTATNEKLFF.

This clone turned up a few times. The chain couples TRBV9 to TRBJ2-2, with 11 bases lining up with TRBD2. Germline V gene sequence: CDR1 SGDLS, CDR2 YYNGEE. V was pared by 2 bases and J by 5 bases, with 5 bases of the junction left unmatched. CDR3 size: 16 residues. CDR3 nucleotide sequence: TGTGCCAGCAGCGTCCTAGCGGGGGGAGAAACCGGGGAGCTGTTTTTT. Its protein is CASSVLAGGETGELFF.

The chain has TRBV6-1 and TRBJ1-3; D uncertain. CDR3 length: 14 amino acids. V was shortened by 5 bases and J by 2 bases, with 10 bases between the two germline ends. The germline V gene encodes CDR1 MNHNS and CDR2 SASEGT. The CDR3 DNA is TGTGCCAGCAGTTTCCAGATCGCTGGAAACACCATATATTTT. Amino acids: CASSFQIAGNTIYF.

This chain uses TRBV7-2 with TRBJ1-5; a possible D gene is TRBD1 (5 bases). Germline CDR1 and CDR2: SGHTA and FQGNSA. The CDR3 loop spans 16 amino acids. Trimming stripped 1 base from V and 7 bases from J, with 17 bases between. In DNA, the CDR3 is TGTGCCAGCAGCTTAGTGGCGGGGACGGGAAGACAGCCCCAGCATTTT. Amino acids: CASSLVAGTGRQPQHF. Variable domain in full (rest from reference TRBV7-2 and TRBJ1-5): GAGVSQSPSNKVTEKGKDVELRCDPISGHTALYWYRQSLGQGLEFLIYFQGNSAPDKSGLPSDRFSAERTGGSVSTLTIQRTQQEDSAVYLCASSLVAGTGRQPQHFGDGTRLSIL.

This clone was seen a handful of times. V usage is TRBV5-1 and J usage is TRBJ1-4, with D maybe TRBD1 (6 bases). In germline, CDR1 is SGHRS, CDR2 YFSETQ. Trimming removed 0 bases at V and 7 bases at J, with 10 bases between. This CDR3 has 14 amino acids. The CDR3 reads CASSLALRGEKLFF. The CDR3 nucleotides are TGCGCCAGCAGCTTGGCTCTCAGGGGTGAAAAACTGTTTTTT.

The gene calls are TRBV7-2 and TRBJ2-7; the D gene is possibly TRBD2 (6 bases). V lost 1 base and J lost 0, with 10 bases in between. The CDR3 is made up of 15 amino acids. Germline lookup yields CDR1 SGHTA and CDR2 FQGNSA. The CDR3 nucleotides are TGTGCCAGCAGCTTAGGGGGGGTACGCTCCTACGAGCAGTACTTC. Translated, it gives CASSLGGVRSYEQYF.

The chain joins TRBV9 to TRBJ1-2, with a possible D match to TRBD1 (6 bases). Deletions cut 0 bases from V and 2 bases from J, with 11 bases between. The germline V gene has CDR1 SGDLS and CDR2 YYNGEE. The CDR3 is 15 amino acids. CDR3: CASSVVGQGNYGYTF. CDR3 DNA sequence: TGTGCCAGCAGCGTAGTAGGTCAGGGGAACTATGGCTACACCTTC.

CDR3 protein: CASSFLLAGAYEQYF. The DNA of the CDR3 is TGTGCCAGCAGCTTTCTACTAGCGGGAGCCTACGAGCAGTACTTC. V is TRBV5-8 and J is TRBJ2-7, with TRBD2 identical over 11 bases. Trimming took 2 bases from V and 2 from J; bases not matched to a gene: 3. CDR1 SGHTS and CDR2 YDEGEE come from the germline V gene. The CDR3 has 15 amino acids.

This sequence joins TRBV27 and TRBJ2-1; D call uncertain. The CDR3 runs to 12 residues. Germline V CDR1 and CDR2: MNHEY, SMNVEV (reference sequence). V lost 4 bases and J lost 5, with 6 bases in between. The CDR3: CASSSRDNEQFF. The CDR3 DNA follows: TGTGCCAGCAGTTCAAGAGACAATGAGCAGTTCTTC.

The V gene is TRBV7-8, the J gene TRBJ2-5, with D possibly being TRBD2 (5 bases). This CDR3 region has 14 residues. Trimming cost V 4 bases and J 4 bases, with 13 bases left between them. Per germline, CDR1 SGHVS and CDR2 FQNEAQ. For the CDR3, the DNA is TGTGCCAGCAGCTCCGACTATGGTGGAGAGACCCAGTACTTC. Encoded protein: CASSSDYGGETQYF.

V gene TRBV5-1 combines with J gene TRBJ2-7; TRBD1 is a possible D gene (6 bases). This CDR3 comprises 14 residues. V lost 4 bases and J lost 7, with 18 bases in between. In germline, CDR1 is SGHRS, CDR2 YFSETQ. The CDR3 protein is CASSLRTVGLEQYF. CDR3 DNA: TGCGCCAGCAGCCTACGGACAGTCGGCTTGGAGCAGTACTTC.

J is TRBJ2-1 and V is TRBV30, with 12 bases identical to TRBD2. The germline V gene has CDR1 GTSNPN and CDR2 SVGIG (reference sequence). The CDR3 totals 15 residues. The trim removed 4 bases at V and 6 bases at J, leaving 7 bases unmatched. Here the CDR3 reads CAWMRLAGGANEQFF. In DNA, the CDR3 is TGTGCCTGGATGAGGCTAGCGGGGGGGGCCAATGAGCAGTTCTTC.

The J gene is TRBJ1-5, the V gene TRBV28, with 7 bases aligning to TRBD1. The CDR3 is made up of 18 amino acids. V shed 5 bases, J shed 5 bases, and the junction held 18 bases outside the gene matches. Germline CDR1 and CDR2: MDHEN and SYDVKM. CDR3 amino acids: CASSRLGFDRDEYQPQHF. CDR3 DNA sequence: TGTGCCAGCAGTCGACTAGGATTCGACAGGGACGAATATCAGCCCCAGCATTTT.

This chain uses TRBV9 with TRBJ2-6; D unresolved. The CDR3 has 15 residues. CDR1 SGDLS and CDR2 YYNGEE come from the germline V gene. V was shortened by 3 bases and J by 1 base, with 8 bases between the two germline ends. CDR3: CASSAFISGANVLTF. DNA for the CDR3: TGTGCCAGCAGCGCGTTTATTTCTGGGGCCAACGTCCTGACTTTC.

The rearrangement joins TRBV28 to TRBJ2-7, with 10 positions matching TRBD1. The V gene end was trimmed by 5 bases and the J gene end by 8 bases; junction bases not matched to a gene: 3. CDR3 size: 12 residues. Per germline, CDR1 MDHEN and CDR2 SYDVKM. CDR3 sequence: CASSPGQGQQYF. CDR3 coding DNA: TGTGCCAGCAGTCCGGGACAGGGGCAGCAGTACTTC.

CDR3 DNA sequence: TGTGCCAGCGGACAAGACAGGGGGCGTGAAAAACTGTTTTTT. This sequence encodes CASGQDRGREKLFF. The chain uses TRBV7-2 and TRBJ1-4; 10 bases match TRBD1. Germline-derived CDR1 and CDR2 are SGHTA and FQGNSA. The CDR3 sequence is 14 residues long. V shed 8 bases, J shed 7 bases, and the junction held 7 bases outside the gene matches.